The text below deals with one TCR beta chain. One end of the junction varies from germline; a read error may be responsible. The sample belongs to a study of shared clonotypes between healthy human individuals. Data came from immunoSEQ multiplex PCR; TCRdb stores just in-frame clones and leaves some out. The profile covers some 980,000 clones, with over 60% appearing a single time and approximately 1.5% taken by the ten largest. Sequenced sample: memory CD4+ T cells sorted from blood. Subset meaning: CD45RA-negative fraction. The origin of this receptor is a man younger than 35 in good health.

The CDR3 DNA follows: TGCGCGAGCAGGAGAGGGACAGCCAACACCGGGGAGCTGTTTTTT. Translated, it gives CASRRGTANTGELFF. The chain employs TRBV5-1 and TRBJ2-2, with 7 bases matching TRBD1. Germline CDR1 reads SGHRS; CDR2 reads YFSETQ. This CDR3 contains 15 residues.